These 23 T cell receptor beta chains came from one sample sequenced in a study of molecular identifiers for immune sequencing clone quantification. In TCRdb, the PCR reads were re-called with MiXCR into one record per CDR3 protein. The repertoire holds approximately 670,000 distinct CDR3 sequences, 15% to 20% seen once, with roughly 0.9% in the top ten. The sequenced sample was naive CD8+ T cells from blood, with Jurkat cell RNA spiked in. Specified subset: FACS-sorted CD8+CD4-CCR7+CD45RA+ naive T cells. The receptors come from a human donor in good health. Some libraries in this study had Jurkat cell RNA spiked in.

Concerning this clonotype: With a much larger clone just one base away, this may be a read error. The gene calls are TRBV7-9 and TRBJ2-1; weak D call: TRBD1 (5 bases). Germline V lookup: CDR1 SEHNR, CDR2 FQNEAQ (reference sequence). The CDR3 has 14 amino acids. CDR3 in DNA: TGTACCAGCAGCTCGCCGTTAGGGGCGAATGAGCAGTTCTTC. Its protein product is CTSSSPLGANEQFF.

This clonotype was detected many times. The CDR3 sequence is CASSELAELYEQYF. As DNA, the CDR3 is TGTGCCAGCAGCGAACTAGCGGAACTATACGAGCAGTACTTC. The chain joins TRBV7-2 to TRBJ2-7, with 8 nucleotides matching TRBD2. Germline assignment: CDR1 SGHTA and CDR2 FQGNSA. CDR3 length: 14 residues. The junction had 7 bases not matched to a gene; V was cut back by 5 bases and J by 4 bases.

This clonotype was found many times. The J gene is TRBJ2-7, the V gene TRBV6-2 or TRBV6-3; D is perhaps TRBD2 (6 bases). The CDR3 spans 13 residues. Germline CDR1 and CDR2: MNHEY and SVGEGT. Trimming took off 7 bases at V and 3 bases at J, with 13 bases between the two ends. The CDR3 is CASIATGGYEQYF. The CDR3 DNA is TGTGCCAGCATCGCGACCGGGGGCTACGAGCAGTACTTC.

This clonotype was seen at least ten times. The chain has TRBV20-1 and TRBJ1-5; D is ambiguous. CDR1 is DFQATT, CDR2 SNEGSKA, per germline (reference sequence). The CDR3 spans 14 residues. Trimming removed 4 bases from V and 2 bases from J, with 12 bases in between. This chain's CDR3 is CSAIYLTGNQPQHF. The DNA of the CDR3 is TGCAGTGCTATCTATCTTACGGGCAATCAGCCCCAGCATTTT.

This clonotype showed up many times. The J gene is TRBJ2-1, the V gene TRBV6-5; 7 bases fit TRBD1. The CDR3 contains 14 residues. The V segment lost 5 bases and the J segment 8 bases; nucleotides outside the gene matches: 9. Germline CDR1 is MNHEY and CDR2 is SVGAGI. CDR3 sequence (DNA): TGTGCCAGCAGTGACAGGGAGTTGGTCGATGAGCAGTTCTTC. Translating it yields CASSDRELVDEQFF.

As for this clonotype: It is likely a read error, because the conserved phenylalanine at the end of the CDR3 is missing. The chain is built from TRBV5-3 and TRBJ2-7; 7 nucleotides match TRBD2. TRBV5-3 is given ORF status, its function remaining uncertain. The V gene end was trimmed by 8 bases and the J gene end by 4 bases; junction bases not matched to a gene: 6. The CDR3 is 12 amino acids. CDR3 nucleotide sequence: TGTGCCAGCAGCCTGGGGGGGTACGAGCAGTACCTC. Translated: CASSLGGYEQYL.

This clonotype was observed many times. The chain links TRBV18 to TRBJ2-3, with 7 bases lining up with TRBD1. The CDR3 runs to 19 residues. V lost 3 bases, J lost 6 bases, and 21 bases stayed unmatched. Looked up from germline, CDR1 is KGHSH and CDR2 is LQKENI. CDR3 nucleotide sequence: TGTGCCAGCTCACCCACCTACCAAGACGACAGGGCTCCGTTCGATACGCAGTATTTT. Translating gives CASSPTYQDDRAPFDTQYF.

This clonotype showed up just a few times. The J gene is TRBJ1-2, the V gene TRBV4-2; the D gene is possibly TRBD1 (5 bases). Germline values: CDR1 LGHNA, CDR2 YNFKEQ. The CDR3 runs 15 residues. The V and J ends lost 0 bases and 6 bases respectively, with 14 bases between them. The CDR3 reads CASSQEFRDGHGYTF. CDR3 nucleotide sequence: TGTGCCAGCAGCCAAGAATTCAGGGACGGGCATGGCTACACCTTC.

This clonotype has a count of ten or more. The V and J genes are TRBV12-3 or TRBV12-4 and TRBJ1-1, with 7 bases identical to TRBD1. The CDR3 extends over 13 amino acids. The V and J ends lost 6 bases and 4 bases, in that order; junction bases with no gene match: 5. CDR3 residues: CASRRDSSTEAFF. Written as DNA, the CDR3 is TGTGCCAGCAGGAGGGACAGTTCCACTGAAGCTTTCTTT.

Details on this clonotype: This may be a read error: a much more frequent sequence differs by one nucleotide. The V gene is TRBV5-3, the J gene TRBJ2-5; weak D call: TRBD1 (5 bases). TRBV5-3 qualifies as an ORF whose function is uncertain. CDR3 length: 16 residues. CDR3 nucleotides: TGTGCCAGCAGCTGGGGCGACTCCCCCATCCAAGAGACCCGGTACTTC. This sequence encodes CASSWGDSPIQETRYF.

CDR3 DNA: TGTGCCAGTAGTATTTCGACAGGGGGAACCTACGAGCAGTACTTC. Protein product: CASSISTGGTYEQYF. The genes are TRBV19 and TRBJ2-7, with 9 nucleotides matching TRBD1. CDR3 length: 15 amino acids. Germline trimming cut 3 bases from V and 2 bases from J; bases unmatched to any gene: 5. Germline V gives CDR1 LNHDA, CDR2 SQIVND (reference sequence).

This clonotype has a count of ten or more. This sequence joins TRBV12-3 or TRBV12-4 and TRBJ2-3, with D possibly being TRBD2 (7 bases). CDR3 size: 20 residues. Trimming stripped 7 bases from V and 2 bases from J, with 31 bases between. CDR3 protein: CASTAEGHLRGGTTTDTQYF. The CDR3 coding sequence is TGTGCCAGCACCGCTGAGGGACATTTAAGGGGGGGGACAACCACAGATACGCAGTATTTT.

This chain links TRBV30 with TRBJ1-3; TRBD1 matches at 7 bases. The CDR3 loop spans 15 amino acids. V shed 4 bases, J shed 0 bases, and the junction held 6 bases outside the gene matches. Germline values: CDR1 GTSNPN, CDR2 SVGIG (reference sequence). CDR3 residues: CAWTPDRTSGNTIYF. In DNA, the CDR3 is TGTGCCTGGACCCCGGACAGGACCTCTGGAAACACCATATATTTT.

This clonotype was picked up many times. V is TRBV24-1 and J is TRBJ2-2; 8 positions agree with TRBD1. Germline V gene lookup returns CDR1 KGHDR and CDR2 SFDVKD. This CDR3 is built from 18 residues. V gave up 4 bases and J gave up 6 bases; unmatched junction bases: 15. The CDR3 loop reads CATSDPLDRAGPSGELFF. The DNA for the CDR3 is TGTGCCACCAGTGACCCTCTGGACAGGGCCGGTCCCTCCGGGGAGCTGTTTTTT.

In its sample, this clonotype was seen a few times. Being one base from a much bigger clone, this may be a read error. This sequence joins TRBV28 and TRBJ2-2; possible D gene TRBD1, 6 bases. The CDR3 is 16 residues long. V was cut by 7 bases and J by 0 bases, with 15 bases left in between. Germline V gene lookup returns CDR1 MDHEN and CDR2 SYDVKM. In nucleotides, the CDR3 is TGTGCCAGCACCGAGCTCGGACAGCCGAACACCGGGGAGCTGTTTTTT. This codes for CASTELGQPNTGELFF.

The V gene is TRBV20-1, the J gene TRBJ1-5, with D possibly being TRBD1 (5 bases). Trimming pared 0 bases from V and 4 bases from J, leaving 10 bases between. From germline, CDR1 is DFQATT and CDR2 SNEGSKA (reference sequence). This CDR3 is built from 14 residues. The CDR3 bases are TGCAGTGCTAGAGACCCGGACATAAATCAGCCCCAGCATTTT. It encodes CSARDPDINQPQHF.

This clonotype was recorded many times. The J gene is TRBJ2-3, the V gene TRBV20-1; D perhaps matches TRBD2 (5 bases). Trimming removed 6 bases at V and 1 base at J, with 14 bases between. Germline V gives CDR1 DFQATT, CDR2 SNEGSKA (reference sequence). The CDR3 has 14 amino acids. In DNA, the CDR3 is TGCAGTGCCAACGGTAATAGCGGCACAGATACGCAGTATTTT. Its translation is CSANGNSGTDTQYF.

This clonotype came up many times. The chain is built from TRBV7-9 and TRBJ2-6, with D perhaps matching TRBD2 (6 bases). The CDR3 sequence is 12 residues long. V lost 2 bases and J 11 bases, leaving 7 bases between the germline ends. Looked up from germline, CDR1 is SEHNR and CDR2 is FQNEAQ (reference sequence). In DNA form, the CDR3 reads TGTGCCAGCAGCTTAACGGGGGACGTCCTGACTTTC. Its protein is CASSLTGDVLTF.

The chain recombines TRBV11-3 with TRBJ2-2; the D gene is possibly TRBD2 (5 bases). The CDR3 totals 12 residues. The germline V gene has CDR1 SGHNT and CDR2 YENEEA. Trimming left V 5 bases short and J 6 bases short, with 7 bases between. This chain's CDR3 is CASSQRAGELFF. CDR3 bases: TGTGCCAGCAGCCAGAGGGCCGGGGAGCTGTTTTTT.

Notes on this clonotype: As the CDR3 is not closed by the conserved phenylalanine or tryptophan, this likely results from a read error. The rearrangement links TRBV11-2 to TRBJ2-7, with 9 bases that match TRBD1. From germline, CDR1 is SGHAT and CDR2 FQNNGV. V was clipped by 4 bases and J by 3 bases; unmatched bases: 7. This CDR3 comprises 15 residues. DNA for the CDR3: TGTGCCAGCAGCTACCCGGGACAGGGATTCTACGAGCAGTACCTC. Translation gives CASSYPGQGFYEQYL.

This clonotype occurred many times. The chain joins TRBV4-1 to TRBJ2-3; D is undetermined. The CDR3 sequence is 14 residues long. In germline, CDR1 is MGHRA, CDR2 YSYEKL. V lost 2 bases to trimming and J lost 3 bases, with 9 bases between them. DNA for the CDR3: TGCGCCAGCAGCCAAAACGTACAGACAGATACGCAGTATTTT. Translating it yields CASSQNVQTDTQYF.

This clonotype was recorded at least ten times. V usage is TRBV19 and J usage is TRBJ2-2; 7 bases map to TRBD1. V shed 3 bases and J 5 bases; nucleotides not matched to a gene: 6. Germline V gene data show CDR1 as LNHDA and CDR2 as SQIVND (reference sequence). The CDR3 runs to 15 residues. CDR3 loop: CASSIVPGQTGELFF. The CDR3 DNA sequence: TGTGCCAGTAGTATCGTCCCGGGACAGACCGGGGAGCTGTTTTTT.

The CDR3 sequence is CASSIGQALEQYF. Here the CDR3 DNA reads TGTGCCAGTAGTATAGGACAGGCTCTCGAGCAGTACTTC. The J gene is TRBJ2-7, the V gene TRBV19; TRBD1 might be the D (6 bases). In germline, CDR1 is LNHDA, CDR2 SQIVND (reference sequence). The CDR3 is 13 amino acids. The V end lost 1 base, the J end lost 6 bases, and 10 bases lay between the germline ends.